This T cell receptor beta chain is drawn from a study of cytomegalovirus exposure and HLA in healthy donors. The CDR3 sequence is 15 residues long. CDR1 is SEHNR, CDR2 FQNEAQ, per germline (reference sequence). After removal of 2 bases from V and 3 bases from J, the junction contained 6 bases not matched to a gene. Primers: 60 Vbeta forward and 13 Jbeta reverse. Assay used: immunoSEQ multiplex PCR; TCRdb lists only in-frame clones, some missing. The sample records 150,000 or so clones, over 75% being singletons. The sequenced material came from PBMCs. This sequence was found in a male donor in good health and CMV-seronegative. J is TRBJ2-7 and V is TRBV7-9; 8 nucleotides line up with TRBD1. The CDR3 coding sequence is TGTGCCAGCAGCTTACCCCAGGGGGCTTACTACGAGCAGTACTTC. Protein sequence: CASSLPQGAYYEQYF. The variable domain in full, completed from reference TRBV7-9 and TRBJ2-7, reads DTGVSQNPRHKITKRGQNVTFRCDPISEHNRLYWYRQTLGQGPEFLTYFQNEAQLEKSRLLSDRFSAERPKGSFSTLEIQRTEQGDSAMYLCASSLPQGAYYEQYFGPGTRLTVT.